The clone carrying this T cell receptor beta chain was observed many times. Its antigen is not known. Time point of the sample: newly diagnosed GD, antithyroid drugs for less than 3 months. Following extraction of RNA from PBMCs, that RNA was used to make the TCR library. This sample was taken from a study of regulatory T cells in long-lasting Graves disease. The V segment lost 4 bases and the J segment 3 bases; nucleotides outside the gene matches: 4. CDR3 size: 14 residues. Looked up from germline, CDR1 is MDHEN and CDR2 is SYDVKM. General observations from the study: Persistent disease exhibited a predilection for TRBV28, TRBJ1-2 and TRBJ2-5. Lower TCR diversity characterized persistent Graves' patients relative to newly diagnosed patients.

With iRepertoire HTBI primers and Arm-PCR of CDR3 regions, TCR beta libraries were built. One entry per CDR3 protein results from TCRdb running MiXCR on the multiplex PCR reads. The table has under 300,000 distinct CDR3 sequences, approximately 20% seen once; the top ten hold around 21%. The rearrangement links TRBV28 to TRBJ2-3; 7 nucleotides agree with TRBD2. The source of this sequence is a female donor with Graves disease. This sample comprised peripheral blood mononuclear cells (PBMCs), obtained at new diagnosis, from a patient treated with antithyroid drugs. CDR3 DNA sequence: TGTGCCAGCAGTTCCCCACTAGCGACAGATACGCAGTATTTT. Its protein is CASSSPLATDTQYF.